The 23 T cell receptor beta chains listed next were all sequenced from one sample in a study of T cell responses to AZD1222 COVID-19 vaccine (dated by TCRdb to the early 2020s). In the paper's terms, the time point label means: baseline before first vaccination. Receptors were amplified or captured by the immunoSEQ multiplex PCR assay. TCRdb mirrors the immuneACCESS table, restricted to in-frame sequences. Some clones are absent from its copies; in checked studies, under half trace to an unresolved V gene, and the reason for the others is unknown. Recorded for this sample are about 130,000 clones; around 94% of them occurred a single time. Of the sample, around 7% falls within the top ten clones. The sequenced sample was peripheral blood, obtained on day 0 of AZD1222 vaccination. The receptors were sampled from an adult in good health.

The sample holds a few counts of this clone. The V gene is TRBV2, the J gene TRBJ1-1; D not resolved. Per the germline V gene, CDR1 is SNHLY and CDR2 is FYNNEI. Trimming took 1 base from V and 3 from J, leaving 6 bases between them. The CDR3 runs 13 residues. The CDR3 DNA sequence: TGTGCCAGCAGTGAAGAGGAGTACACTGAAGCTTTCTTT. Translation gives CASSEEEYTEAFF.

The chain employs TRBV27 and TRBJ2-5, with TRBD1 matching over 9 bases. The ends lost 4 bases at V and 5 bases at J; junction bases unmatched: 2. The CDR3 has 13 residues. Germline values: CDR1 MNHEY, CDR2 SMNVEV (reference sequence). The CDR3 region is CASSWDRAETQYF. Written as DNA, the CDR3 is TGTGCCAGCAGTTGGGACAGGGCTGAGACCCAGTACTTC.

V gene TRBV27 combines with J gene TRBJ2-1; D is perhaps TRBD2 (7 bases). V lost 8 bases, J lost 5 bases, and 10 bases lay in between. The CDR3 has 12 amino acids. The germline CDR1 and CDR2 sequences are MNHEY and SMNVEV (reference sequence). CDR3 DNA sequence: TGTGCCAGCGGGGGGGGCCACAATGAGCAGTTCTTC. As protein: CASGGGHNEQFF.

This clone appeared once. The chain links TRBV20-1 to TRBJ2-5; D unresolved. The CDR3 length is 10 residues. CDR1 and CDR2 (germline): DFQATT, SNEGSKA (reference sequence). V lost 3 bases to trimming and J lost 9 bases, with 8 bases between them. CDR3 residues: CSASEDPQYF. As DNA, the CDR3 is TGCAGTGCTAGCGAAGACCCCCAGTACTTC.

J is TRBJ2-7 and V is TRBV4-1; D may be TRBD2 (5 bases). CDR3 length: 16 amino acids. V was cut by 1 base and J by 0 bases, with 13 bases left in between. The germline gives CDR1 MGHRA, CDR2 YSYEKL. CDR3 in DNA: TGCGCCAGCAGCCAAGGGGCCCTTCGGGGCTCCTACGAGCAGTACTTC. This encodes CASSQGALRGSYEQYF.

The CDR3 here is CAAVSGGYEQYF. DNA of the CDR3: TGTGCAGCCGTGTCCGGGGGCTACGAGCAGTACTTC. The rearrangement joins TRBV6-5 to TRBJ2-7; possibly TRBD2 for D (6 bases). The germline gives CDR1 MNHEY, CDR2 SVGAGI. This CDR3 contains 12 residues.

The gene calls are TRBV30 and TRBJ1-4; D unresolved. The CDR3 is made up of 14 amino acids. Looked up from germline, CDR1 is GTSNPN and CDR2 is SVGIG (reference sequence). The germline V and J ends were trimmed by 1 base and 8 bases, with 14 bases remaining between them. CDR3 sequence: CAWSGLSPGEKLFF. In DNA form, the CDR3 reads TGTGCCTGGAGTGGGCTCTCCCCGGGCGAAAAACTGTTTTTT.

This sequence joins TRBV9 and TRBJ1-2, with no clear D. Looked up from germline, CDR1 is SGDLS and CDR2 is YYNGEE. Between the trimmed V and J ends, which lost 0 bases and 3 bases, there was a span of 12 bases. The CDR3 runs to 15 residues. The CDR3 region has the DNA TGTGCCAGCAGCGTAGGTCCGGCCGAAGACTATGGCTACACCTTC. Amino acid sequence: CASSVGPAEDYGYTF.

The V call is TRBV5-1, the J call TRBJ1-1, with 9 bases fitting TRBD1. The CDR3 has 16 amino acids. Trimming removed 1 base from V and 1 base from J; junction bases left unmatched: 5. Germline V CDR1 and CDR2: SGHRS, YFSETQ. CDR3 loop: CASSLSMGQGNTEAFF. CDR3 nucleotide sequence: TGCGCCAGCAGCTTGAGTATGGGACAGGGGAACACTGAAGCTTTCTTT.

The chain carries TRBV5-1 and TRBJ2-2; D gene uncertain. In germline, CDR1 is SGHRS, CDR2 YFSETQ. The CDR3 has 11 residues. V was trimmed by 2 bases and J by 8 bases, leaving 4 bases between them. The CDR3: CASSFGGELFF. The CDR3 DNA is TGCGCCAGCAGCTTCGGGGGGGAGCTGTTTTTT.

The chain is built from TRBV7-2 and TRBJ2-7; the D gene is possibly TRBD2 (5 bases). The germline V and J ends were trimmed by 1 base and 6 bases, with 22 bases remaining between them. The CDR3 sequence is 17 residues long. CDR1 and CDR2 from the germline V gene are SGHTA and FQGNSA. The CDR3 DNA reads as TGTGCCAGCAGCTTAGAGTTTACCGGCGGGCCCAGGAGCGAGCAGTACTTC. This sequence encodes CASSLEFTGGPRSEQYF.

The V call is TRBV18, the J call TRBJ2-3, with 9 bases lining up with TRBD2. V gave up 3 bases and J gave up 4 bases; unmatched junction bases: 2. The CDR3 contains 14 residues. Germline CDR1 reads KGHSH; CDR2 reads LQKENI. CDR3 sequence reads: CASSPRLAADTQYF. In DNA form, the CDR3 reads TGTGCCAGCTCACCCCGACTAGCGGCAGATACGCAGTATTTT.

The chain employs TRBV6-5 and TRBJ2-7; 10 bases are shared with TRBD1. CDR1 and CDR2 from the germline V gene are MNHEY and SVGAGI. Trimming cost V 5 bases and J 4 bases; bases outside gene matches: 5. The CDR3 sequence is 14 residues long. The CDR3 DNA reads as TGTGCCAGCAGTAAAAGGGACAGGGGATACGAGCAGTACTTC. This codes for CASSKRDRGYEQYF.

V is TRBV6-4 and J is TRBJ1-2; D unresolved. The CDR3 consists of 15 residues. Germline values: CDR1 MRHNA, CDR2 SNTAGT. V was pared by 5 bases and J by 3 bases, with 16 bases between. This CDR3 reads CASSRTSLGDYGYTF. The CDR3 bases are TGTGCCAGCAGTAGGACGTCCCTGGGCGACTATGGCTACACCTTC.

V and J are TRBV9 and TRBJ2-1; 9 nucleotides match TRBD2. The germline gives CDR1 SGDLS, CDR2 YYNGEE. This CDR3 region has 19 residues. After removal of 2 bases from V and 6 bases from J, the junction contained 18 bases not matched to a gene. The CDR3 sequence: CASSVGSGYGSGSSNEQFF. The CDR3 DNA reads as TGTGCCAGCAGCGTCGGATCGGGGTATGGTAGCGGGAGCAGCAATGAGCAGTTCTTC.

The CDR3 DNA is TGTGCCAGTAGTATTAGGGGGACTGAAGCTTTCTTT. It codes for CASSIRGTEAFF. The chain is built from TRBV19 and TRBJ1-1; a possible D gene is TRBD1 (6 bases). This CDR3 comprises 12 residues. Trimming stripped 3 bases from V and 5 bases from J, with 7 bases between. Looked up from germline, CDR1 is LNHDA and CDR2 is SQIVND (reference sequence). Full variable domain (missing parts from reference TRBV19 and TRBJ1-1): DGGITQSPKYLFRKEGQNVTLSCEQNLNHDAMYWYRQDPGQGLRLIYYSQIVNDFQKGDIAEGYSVSREKKESFPLTVTSAQKNPTAFYLCASSIRGTEAFFGQGTRLTVV.

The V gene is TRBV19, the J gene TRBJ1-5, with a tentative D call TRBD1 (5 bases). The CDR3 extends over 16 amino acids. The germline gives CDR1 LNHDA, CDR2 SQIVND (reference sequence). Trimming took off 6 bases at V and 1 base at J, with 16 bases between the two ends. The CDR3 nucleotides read TGTGCCAGTAGCCCCTGGGGGGGATTAAGCAATCAGCCCCAGCATTTT. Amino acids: CASSPWGGLSNQPQHF.

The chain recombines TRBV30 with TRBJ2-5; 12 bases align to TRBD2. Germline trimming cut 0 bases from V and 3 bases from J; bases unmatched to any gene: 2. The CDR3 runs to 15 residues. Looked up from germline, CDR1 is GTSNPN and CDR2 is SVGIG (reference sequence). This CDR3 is CAWSVGLAGKETQYF. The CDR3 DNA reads TGTGCCTGGAGTGTCGGACTAGCGGGAAAAGAGACCCAGTACTTC. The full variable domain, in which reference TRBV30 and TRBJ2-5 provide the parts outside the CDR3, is SQTIHQWPATLVQPVGSPLSLECTVEGTSNPNLYWYRQAAGRGLQLLFYSVGIGQISSEVPQNLSASRPQDRQFILSSKKLLLSDSGFYLCAWSVGLAGKETQYFGPGTRLLVL.

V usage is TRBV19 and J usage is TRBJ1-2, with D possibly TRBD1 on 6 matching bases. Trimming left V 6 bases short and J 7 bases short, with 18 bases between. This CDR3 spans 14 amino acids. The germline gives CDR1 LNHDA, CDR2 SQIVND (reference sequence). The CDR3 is CASRDPQGRGGYTF. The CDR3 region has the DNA TGTGCCAGTAGAGACCCACAGGGTCGGGGTGGCTACACCTTC.

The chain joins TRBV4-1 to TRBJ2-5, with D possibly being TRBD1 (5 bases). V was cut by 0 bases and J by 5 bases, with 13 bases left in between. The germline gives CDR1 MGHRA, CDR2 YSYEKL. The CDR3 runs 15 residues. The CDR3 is CASSQEFRGRETQYF. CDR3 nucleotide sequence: TGCGCCAGCAGCCAAGAATTTAGGGGCAGGGAGACCCAGTACTTC.

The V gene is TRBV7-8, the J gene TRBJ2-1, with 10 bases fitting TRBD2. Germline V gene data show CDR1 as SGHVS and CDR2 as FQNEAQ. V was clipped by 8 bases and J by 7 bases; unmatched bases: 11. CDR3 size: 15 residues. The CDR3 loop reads CASEYSSGGGNEQFF. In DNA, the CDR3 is TGTGCCAGCGAATATTCTAGCGGGGGAGGGAATGAGCAGTTCTTC.

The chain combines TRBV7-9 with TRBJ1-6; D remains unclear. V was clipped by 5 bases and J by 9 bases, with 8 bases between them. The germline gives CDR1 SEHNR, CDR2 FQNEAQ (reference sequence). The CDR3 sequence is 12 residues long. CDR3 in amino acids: CASSRGASPLHF. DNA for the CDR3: TGTGCCAGCAGCCGAGGTGCTTCACCCCTCCACTTT.

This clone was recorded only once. In DNA, the CDR3 is TGTGCCAGCAGGGCTAGCGGGAGCTACAATGAGCAGTTCTTC. Translated: CASRASGSYNEQFF. The rearrangement uses TRBV27 and TRBJ2-1; TRBD2 matches at 10 bases. The CDR3 totals 14 residues. Looked up from germline, CDR1 is MNHEY and CDR2 is SMNVEV (reference sequence). V trimming: 6 bases; J trimming: 3 bases; junction bases outside the gene matches: 2.